This paragraph covers one TCR beta chain sequence. The antigen is not known. The sample comes from a study of CD8 T cells in Susac syndrome. Findings of the study overall: The CD4+ T cell repertoires from Susac syndrome exhibited no clonal expansion.

It was with random hexamers that roughly 0.45 to 1 ug RNA was reverse transcribed. Via MiXCR, TCRdb re-called the immunoSEQ multiplex PCR reads, giving one row per CDR3 protein. The sample shows under 200,000 distinct CDR3 sequences, approximately 94% of them seen only once. The germline V gene encodes CDR1 KGHDR and CDR2 SFDVKD. The CDR3 length is 13 residues. Trimming took off 2 bases at V and 4 bases at J, with 5 bases between the two ends. High-throughput TCR beta sequencing covered peripheral CD8+ and CD4+ T cells. The chain carries TRBV24-1 and TRBJ1-5; D is unresolved. The sample taken for sequencing was CD4+ T cells from PBMCs. The clonotype was recovered from a human donor with Susac syndrome. The CDR3 DNA follows: TGTGCCACCAGTGATTCCGGGAATCAGCCCCAGCATTTT. This encodes CATSDSGNQPQHF.